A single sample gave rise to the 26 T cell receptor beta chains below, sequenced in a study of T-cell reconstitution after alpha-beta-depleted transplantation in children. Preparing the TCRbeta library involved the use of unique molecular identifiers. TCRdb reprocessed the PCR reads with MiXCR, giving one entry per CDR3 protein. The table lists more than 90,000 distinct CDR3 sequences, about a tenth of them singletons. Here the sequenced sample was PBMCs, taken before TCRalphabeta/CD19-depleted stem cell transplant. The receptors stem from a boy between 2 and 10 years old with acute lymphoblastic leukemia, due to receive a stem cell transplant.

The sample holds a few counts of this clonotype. DNA of the CDR3: TGTGCCAGCAGCCAAGTGCTCAGGGCCGGAAACACCATATATTTT. Translation: CASSQVLRAGNTIYF. The chain joins TRBV3-1 to TRBJ1-3, with D perhaps matching TRBD1 (5 bases). Deletions cut 1 base from V and 4 bases from J, with 11 bases between. There are 15 residues in the CDR3. Germline assignment: CDR1 LGHDT and CDR2 YNNKEL (reference sequence).

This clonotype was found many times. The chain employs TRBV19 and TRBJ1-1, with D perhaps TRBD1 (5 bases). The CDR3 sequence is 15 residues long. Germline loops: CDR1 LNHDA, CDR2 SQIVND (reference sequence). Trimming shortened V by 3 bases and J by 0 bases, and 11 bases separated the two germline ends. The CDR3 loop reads CASSIGARLNTEAFF. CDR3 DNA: TGTGCCAGTAGTATTGGGGCTCGCTTGAACACTGAAGCTTTCTTT.

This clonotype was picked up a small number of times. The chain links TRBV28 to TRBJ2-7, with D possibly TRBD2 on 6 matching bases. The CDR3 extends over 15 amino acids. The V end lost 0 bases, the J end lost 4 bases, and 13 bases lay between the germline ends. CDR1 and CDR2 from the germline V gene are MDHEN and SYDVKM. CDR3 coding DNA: TGTGCCAGCAGTTTATGGGTGGGAGGCCGTTACGAGCAGTACTTC. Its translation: CASSLWVGGRYEQYF.

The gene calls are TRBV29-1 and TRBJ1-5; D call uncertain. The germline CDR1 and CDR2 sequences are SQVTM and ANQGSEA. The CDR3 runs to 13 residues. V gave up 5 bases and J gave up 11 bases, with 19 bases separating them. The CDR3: CSVIVGPESAQHF. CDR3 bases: TGCAGCGTTATTGTCGGTCCCGAATCAGCCCAGCATTTT.

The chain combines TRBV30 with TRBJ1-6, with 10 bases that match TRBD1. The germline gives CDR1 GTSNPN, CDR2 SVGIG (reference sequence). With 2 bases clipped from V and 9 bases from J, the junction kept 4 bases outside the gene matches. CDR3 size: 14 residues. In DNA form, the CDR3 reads TGTGCCTGGAGTAGGACAGGGGGTGGTTCACCCCTCCACTTT. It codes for CAWSRTGGGSPLHF.

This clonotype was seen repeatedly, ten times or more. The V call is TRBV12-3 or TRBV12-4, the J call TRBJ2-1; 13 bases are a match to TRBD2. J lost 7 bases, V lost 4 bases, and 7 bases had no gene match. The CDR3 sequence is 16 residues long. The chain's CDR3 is CASSSPRTSGSNEQFF. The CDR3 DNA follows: TGTGCCAGCAGTTCGCCGAGGACTAGCGGGAGTAATGAGCAGTTCTTC.

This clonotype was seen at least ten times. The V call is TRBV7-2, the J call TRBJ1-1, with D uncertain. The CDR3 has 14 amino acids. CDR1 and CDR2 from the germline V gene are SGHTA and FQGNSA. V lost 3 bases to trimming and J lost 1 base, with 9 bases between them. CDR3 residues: CASSFGVGNTEAFF. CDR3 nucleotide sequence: TGTGCCAGCAGCTTTGGAGTGGGGAACACTGAAGCTTTCTTT.

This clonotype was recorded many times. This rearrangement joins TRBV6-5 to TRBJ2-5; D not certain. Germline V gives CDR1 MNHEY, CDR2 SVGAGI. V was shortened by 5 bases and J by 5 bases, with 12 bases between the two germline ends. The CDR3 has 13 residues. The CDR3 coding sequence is TGTGCCAGCAGTCAGGACGGGCCGGAGACCCAGTACTTC. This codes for CASSQDGPETQYF.

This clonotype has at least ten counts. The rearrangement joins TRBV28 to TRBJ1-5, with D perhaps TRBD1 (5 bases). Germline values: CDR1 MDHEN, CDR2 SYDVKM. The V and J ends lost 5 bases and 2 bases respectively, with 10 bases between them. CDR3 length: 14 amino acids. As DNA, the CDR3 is TGTGCCAGCAGTAGACAGATCGGCAATCAGCCCCAGCATTTT. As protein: CASSRQIGNQPQHF.

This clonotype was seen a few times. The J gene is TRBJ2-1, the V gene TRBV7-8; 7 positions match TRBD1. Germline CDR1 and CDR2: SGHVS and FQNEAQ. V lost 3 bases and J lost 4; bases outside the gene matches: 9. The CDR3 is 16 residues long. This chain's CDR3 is CASSFTDRASYNEQFF. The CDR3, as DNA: TGTGCCAGCAGCTTTACAGACAGGGCGTCTTACAATGAGCAGTTCTTC.

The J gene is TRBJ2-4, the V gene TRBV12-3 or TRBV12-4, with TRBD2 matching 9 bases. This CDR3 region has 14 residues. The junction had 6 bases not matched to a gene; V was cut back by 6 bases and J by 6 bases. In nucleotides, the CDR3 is TGTGCCAGCAGCCAGAGCGGGGGGACAAACATTCAGTACTTC. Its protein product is CASSQSGGTNIQYF.

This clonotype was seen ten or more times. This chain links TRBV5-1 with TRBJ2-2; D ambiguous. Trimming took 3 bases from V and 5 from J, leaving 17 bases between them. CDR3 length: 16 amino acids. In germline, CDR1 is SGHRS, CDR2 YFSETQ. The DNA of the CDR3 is TGCGCCAGCAGCTCGAGGAATCCTGCACAAACCGGGGAGCTGTTTTTT. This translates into CASSSRNPAQTGELFF.

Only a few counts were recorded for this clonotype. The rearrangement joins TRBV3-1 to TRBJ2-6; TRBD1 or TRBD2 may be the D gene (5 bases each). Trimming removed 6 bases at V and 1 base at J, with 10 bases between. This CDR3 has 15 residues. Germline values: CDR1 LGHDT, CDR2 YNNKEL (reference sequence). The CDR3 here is CASSLGVSGANVLTF. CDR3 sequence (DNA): TGTGCCAGCAGTTTGGGGGTATCTGGGGCCAACGTCCTGACTTTC.

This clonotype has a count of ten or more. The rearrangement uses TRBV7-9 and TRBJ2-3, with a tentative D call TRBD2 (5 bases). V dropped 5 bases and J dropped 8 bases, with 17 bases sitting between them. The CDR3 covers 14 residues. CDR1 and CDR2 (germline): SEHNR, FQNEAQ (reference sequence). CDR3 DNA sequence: TGTGCCAGCAGCCCCCCGGCCGGGGTGGCTACGCAGTATTTT. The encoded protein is CASSPPAGVATQYF. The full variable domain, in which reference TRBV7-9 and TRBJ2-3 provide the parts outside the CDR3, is DTGVSQNPRHKITKRGQNVTFRCDPISEHNRLYWYRQTLGQGPEFLTYFQNEAQLEKSRLLSDRFSAERPKGSFSTLEIQRTEQGDSAMYLCASSPPAGVATQYFGPGTRLTVL.

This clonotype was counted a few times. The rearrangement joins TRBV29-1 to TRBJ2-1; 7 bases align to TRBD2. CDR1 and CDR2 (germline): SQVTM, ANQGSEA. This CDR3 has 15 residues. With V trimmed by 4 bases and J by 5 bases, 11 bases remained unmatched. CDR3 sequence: CSVARGREKNNEQFF. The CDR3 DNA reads TGCAGCGTTGCTCGGGGGAGGGAGAAAAACAATGAGCAGTTCTTC.

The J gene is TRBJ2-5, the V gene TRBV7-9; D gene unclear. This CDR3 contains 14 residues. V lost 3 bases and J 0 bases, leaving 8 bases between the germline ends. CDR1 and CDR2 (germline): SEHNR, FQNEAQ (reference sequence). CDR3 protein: CASSLLGYQETQYF. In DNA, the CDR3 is TGTGCCAGCAGCTTGTTGGGCTACCAAGAGACCCAGTACTTC.

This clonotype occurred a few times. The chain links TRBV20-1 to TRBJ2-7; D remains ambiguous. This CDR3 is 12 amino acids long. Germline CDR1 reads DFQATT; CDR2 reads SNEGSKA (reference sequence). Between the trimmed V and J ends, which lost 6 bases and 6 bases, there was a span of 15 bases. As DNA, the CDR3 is TGCAGTGCCCGGGTCATCTCGGGCGAGCAGTACTTC. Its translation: CSARVISGEQYF.

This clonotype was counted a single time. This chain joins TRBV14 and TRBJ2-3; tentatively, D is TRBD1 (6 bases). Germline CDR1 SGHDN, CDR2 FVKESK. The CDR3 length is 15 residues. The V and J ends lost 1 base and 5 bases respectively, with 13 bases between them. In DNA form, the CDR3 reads TGTGCCAGCAGCCAAGGGTCCAGGGGTGGAGATACGCAGTATTTT. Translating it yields CASSQGSRGGDTQYF.

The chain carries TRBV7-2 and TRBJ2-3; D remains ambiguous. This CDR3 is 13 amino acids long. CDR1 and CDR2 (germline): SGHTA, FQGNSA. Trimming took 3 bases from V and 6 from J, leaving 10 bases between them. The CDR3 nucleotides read TGTGCCAGCAGCTTTCTGCCGCTGGATACGCAGTATTTT. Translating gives CASSFLPLDTQYF.

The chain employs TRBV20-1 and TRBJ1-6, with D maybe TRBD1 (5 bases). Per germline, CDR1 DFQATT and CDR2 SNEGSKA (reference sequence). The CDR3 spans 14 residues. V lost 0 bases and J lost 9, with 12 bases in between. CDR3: CSARDPGSGSPLHF. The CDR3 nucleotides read TGCAGTGCTAGAGATCCAGGGTCAGGTTCACCCCTCCACTTT.

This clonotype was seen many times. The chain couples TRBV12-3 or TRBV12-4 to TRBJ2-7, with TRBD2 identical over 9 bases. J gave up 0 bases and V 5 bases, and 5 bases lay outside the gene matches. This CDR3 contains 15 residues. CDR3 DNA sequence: TGTGCCAGCAGTGAGACTAGCGGCAGCTCCTACGAGCAGTACTTC. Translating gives CASSETSGSSYEQYF.

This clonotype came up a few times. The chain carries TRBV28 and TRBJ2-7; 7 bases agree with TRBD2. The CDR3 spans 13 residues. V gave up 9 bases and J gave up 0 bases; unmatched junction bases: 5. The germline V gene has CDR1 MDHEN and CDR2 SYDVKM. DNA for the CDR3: TGTGCCAGTCGCGGGAGCCCCTCCTACGAGCAGTACTTC. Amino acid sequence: CASRGSPSYEQYF.

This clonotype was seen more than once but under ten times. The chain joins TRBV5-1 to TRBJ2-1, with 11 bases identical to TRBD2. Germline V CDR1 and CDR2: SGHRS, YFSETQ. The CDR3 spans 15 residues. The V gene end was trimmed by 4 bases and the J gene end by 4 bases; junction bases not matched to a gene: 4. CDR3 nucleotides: TGCGCCAGCAGCCTGACTAGCGGGGTTTACAATGAGCAGTTCTTC. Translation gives CASSLTSGVYNEQFF. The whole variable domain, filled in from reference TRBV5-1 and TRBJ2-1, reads KAGVTQTPRYLIKTRGQQVTLSCSPISGHRSVSWYQQTPGQGLQFLFEYFSETQRNKGNFPGRFSGRQFSNSRSEMNVSTLELGDSALYLCASSLTSGVYNEQFFGPGTRLTVL.

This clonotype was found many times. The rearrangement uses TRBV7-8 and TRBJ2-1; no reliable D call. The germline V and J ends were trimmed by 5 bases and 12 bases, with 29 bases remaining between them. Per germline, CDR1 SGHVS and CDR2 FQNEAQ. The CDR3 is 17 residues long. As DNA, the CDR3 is TGTGCCAGCAGCCCCCCTTTAAGGTCCGACCTTGTGGTTAGGCAGTTCTTC. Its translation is CASSPPLRSDLVVRQFF.

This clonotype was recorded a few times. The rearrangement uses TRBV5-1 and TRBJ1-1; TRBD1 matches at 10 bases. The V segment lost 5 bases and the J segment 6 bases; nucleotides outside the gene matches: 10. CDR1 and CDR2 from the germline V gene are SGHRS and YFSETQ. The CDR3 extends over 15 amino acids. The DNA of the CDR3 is TGCGCCAGCAGATCGGACAGGGGGGAGTGGGCTGAAGCTTTCTTT. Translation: CASRSDRGEWAEAFF.

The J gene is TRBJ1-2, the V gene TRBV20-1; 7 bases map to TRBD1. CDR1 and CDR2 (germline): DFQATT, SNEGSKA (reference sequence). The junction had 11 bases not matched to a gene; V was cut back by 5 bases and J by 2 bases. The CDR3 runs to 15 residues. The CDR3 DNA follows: TGCAGTGCTCGGGACAGTCGGGGTATGAACTATGGCTACACCTTC. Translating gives CSARDSRGMNYGYTF.